This T cell receptor (beta chain) was captured by sequencing in a study of blood T cells in healthy people across ages. This clonotype was found a few times. Germline-derived CDR1 and CDR2 are MNHEY and SMNVEV (reference sequence). The CDR3 extends over 13 amino acids. The V and J ends lost 3 bases and 5 bases respectively, with 8 bases between them. The use of a sample-barcoded 5' primer and a J-beta primer mix characterized a second PCR of about 7 to 12 cycles. MiXCR, run by TCRdb on the 5' RACE reads, gives a single entry per CDR3 protein. The sample records approximately 1,100,000 distinct CDR3 sequences, under 45% being singletons.

The specimen sequenced was blood. The sequence was collected from a woman aged 55-69 years in good health. V is TRBV27 and J is TRBJ1-5; D is undetermined. The CDR3 spells CASSLWQDQPQHF. The CDR3 DNA is TGTGCCAGCAGTTTGTGGCAGGATCAGCCCCAGCATTTT.